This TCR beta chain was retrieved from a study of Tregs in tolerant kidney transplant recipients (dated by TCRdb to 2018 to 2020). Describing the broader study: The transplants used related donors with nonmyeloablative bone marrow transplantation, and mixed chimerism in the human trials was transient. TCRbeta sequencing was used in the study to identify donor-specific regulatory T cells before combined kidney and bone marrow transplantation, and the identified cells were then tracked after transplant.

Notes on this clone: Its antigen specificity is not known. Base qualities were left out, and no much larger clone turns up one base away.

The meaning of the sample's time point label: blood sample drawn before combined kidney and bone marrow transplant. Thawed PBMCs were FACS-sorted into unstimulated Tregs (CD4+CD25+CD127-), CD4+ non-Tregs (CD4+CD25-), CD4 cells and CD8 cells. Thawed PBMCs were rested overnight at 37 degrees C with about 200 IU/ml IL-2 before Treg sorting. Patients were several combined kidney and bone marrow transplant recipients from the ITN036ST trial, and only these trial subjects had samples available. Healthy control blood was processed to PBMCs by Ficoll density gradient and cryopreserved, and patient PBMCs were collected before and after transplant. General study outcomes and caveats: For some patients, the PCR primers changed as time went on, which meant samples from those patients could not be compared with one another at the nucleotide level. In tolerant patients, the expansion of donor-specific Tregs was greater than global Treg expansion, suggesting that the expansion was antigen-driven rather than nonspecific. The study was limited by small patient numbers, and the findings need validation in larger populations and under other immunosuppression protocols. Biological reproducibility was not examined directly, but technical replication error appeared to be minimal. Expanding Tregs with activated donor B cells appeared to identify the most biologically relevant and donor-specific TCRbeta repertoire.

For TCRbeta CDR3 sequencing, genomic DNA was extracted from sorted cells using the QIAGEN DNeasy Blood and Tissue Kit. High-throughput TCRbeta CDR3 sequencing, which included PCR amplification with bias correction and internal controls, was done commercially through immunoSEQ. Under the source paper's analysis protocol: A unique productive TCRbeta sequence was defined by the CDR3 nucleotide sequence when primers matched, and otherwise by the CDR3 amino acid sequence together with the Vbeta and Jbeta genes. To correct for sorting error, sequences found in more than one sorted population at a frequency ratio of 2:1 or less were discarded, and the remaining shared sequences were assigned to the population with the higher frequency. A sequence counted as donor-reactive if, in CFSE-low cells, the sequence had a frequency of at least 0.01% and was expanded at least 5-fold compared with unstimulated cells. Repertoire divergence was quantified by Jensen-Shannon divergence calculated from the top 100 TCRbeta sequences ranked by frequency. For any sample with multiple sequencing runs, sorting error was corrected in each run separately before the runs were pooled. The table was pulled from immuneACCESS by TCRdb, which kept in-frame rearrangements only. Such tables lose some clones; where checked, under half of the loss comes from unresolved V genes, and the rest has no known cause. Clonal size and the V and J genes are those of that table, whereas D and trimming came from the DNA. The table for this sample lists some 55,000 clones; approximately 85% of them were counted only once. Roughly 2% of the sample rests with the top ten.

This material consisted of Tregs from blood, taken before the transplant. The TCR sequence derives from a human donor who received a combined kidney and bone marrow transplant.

The DNA sequence reads TGTGCCTGGAGCCGATTGAACACTGAAGCTTTCTTT. Its protein is CAWSRLNTEAFF. The rearranged segments are TRBV30 and TRBJ1-1; no confident D gene assignment can be made. Per the germline V gene (reference sequence), GTSNPN is the CDR1 and SVGIG is the CDR2. Including the terminal cysteine and phenylalanine, the CDR3 comprises 12 residues. Just CDR3 DNA is preserved here, 36 bases in frame from base 1. A distance of 5 bases separates the germline ends of V and J, which lose 3 bases and 0 bases respectively.